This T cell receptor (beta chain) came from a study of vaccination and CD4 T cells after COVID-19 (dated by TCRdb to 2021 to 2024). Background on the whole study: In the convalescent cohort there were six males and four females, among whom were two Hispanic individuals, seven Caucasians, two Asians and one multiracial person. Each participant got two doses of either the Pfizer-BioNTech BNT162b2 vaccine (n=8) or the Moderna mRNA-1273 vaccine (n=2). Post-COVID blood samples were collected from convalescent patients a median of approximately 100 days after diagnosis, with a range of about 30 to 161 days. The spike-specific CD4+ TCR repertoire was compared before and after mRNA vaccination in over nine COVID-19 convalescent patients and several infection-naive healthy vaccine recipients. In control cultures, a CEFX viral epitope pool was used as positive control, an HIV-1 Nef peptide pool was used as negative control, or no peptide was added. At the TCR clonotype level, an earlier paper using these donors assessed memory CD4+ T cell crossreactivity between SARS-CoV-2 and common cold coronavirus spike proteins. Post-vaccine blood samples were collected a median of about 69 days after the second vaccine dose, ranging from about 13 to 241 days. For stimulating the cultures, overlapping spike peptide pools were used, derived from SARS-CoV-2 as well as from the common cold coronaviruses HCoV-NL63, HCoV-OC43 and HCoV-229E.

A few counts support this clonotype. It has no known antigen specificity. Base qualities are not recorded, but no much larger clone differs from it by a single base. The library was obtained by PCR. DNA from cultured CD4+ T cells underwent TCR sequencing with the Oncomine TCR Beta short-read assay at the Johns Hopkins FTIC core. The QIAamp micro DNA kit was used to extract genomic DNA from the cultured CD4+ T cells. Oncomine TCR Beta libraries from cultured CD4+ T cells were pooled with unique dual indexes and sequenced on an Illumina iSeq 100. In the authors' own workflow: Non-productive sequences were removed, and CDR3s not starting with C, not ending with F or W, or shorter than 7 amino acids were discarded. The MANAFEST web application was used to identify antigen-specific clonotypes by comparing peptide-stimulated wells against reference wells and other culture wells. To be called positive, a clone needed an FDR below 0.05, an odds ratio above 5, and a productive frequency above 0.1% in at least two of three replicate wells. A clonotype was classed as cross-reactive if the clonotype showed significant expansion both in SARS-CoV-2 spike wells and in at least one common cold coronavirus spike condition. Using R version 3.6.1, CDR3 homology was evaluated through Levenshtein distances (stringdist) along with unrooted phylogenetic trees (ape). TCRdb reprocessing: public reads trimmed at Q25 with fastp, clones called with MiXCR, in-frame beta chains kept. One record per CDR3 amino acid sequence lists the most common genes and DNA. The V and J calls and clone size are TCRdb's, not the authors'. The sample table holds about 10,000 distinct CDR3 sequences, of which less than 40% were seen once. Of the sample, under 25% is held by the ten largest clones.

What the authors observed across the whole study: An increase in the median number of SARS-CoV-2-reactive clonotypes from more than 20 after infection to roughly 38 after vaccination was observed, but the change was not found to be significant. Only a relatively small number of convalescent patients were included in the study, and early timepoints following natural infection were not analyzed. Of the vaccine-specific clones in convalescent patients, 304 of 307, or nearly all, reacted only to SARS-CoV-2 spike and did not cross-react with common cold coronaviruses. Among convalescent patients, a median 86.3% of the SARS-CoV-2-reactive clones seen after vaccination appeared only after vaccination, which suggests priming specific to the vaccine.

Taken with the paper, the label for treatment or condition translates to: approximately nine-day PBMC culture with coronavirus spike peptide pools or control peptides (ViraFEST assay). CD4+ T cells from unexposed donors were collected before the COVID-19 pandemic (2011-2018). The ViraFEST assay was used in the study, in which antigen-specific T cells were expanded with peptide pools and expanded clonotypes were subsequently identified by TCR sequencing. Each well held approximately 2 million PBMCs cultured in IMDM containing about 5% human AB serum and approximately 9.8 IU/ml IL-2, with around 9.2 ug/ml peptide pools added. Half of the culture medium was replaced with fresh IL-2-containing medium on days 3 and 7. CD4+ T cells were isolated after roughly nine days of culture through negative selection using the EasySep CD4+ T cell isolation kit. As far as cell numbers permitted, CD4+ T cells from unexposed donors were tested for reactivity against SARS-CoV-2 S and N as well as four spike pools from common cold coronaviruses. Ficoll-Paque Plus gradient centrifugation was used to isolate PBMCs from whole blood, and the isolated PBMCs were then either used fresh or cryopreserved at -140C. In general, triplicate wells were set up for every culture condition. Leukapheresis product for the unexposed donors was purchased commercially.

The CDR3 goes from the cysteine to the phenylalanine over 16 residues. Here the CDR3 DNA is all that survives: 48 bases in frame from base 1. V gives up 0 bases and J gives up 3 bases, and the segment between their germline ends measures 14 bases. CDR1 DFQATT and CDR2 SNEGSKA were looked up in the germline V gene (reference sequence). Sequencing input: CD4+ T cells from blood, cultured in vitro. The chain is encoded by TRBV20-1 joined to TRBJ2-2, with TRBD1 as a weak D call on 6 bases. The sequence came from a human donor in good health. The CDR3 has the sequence CSARDLDKGDTGELFF. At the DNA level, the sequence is TGCAGTGCTAGAGACCTGGACAAGGGGGACACCGGGGAGCTGTTTTTT.